A selection of T cell receptor beta chains follows, all from one sample in a study of T cell responses to AZD1222 COVID-19 vaccine. Sequencing was performed with immunoSEQ multiplex PCR; in TCRdb, only in-frame clones are kept and a portion is missing. The repertoire holds some 150,000 clones, with approximately 88% as singletons. Sequencing was performed on peripheral blood, taken 28 days after the second AZD1222 dose. These receptors were taken from an adult who received the AZD1222 COVID-19 vaccine. CDR3s include the opening cysteine and the closing phenylalanine or tryptophan. Fields, in order: clone size, V gene, D gene, J gene, CDR3 DNA, CDR3 protein. A D gene is named only where the DNA matches it firmly. For some rows the clone size is stated as once, few or many, or as a class when expanded; others skip it.

NA,TRBV25-1,NA,TRBJ2-3,TGTGCCAGCAGGGCAAAAAACACAGATACGCAGTATTTT,CASRAKNTDTQYF
NA,TRBV11-2,NA,TRBJ2-5,TGTGCCAGCAGCTTAGCGGGCGTCGGGACCCAGTACTTC,CASSLAGVGTQYF
once,TRBV30,NA,TRBJ1-2,TGTGCCTGGAGTAGAACTGACAAGGGGGGCTACACCTTC,CAWSRTDKGGYTF
NA,TRBV19,NA,TRBJ1-4,TGTGCCAGTAGTGGAGCCACTAATGAAAAACTGTTTTTT,CASSGATNEKLFF
NA,TRBV3-1/TRBV3-2,NA,TRBJ1-6,TGTGCCAGCAGCTCTAGAACGGTTTATAGTTCACCCCTCCACTTT,CASSSRTVYSSPLHF
NA,TRBV28,TRBD2,TRBJ2-3,TGTGCCAGCAGTTTGCGGGGGGCCCGGAATACGCAGTATTTT,CASSLRGARNTQYF
NA,TRBV3-1/TRBV3-2,NA,TRBJ2-5,TGTGCCAGCGAGGCTAGGTTGGAAGAGACCCAGTACTTC,CASEARLEETQYF
few,TRBV30,NA,TRBJ1-4,TGTGCCCAAAGGGGGGAAGGCTTAGCTAATGAAAAACTGTTTTTT,CAQRGEGLANEKLFF
few,TRBV5-4,NA,TRBJ1-1,TGTGCCAGCACTCCGATCGGGGCCCCCACAGCTTTCTTT,CASTPIGAPTAFF
few,TRBV7-6,TRBD2,TRBJ2-2,TGTGCCAGCAGCTTAGAGGCGGCGGGGGGTGTCACCGGGGAGCTGTTTTTT,CASSLEAAGGVTGELFF
NA,TRBV7-8,NA,TRBJ1-5,TGTGCCAGCAGCCCGCGCACGGTGGACCAGCCCCAGCATTTT,CASSPRTVDQPQHF
few,TRBV7-9,NA,TRBJ2-7,TGTGCCAGCAGCTTAGCGGACGACGAGCAGTACTTC,CASSLADDEQYF
NA,TRBV5-6,NA,TRBJ1-5,TGTGCCAGCAGCCAGGCCCTTGGCAATCAGCCCCAGCATTTT,CASSQALGNQPQHF
NA,TRBV30,NA,TRBJ1-3,TGTGCCTGGACCCCTAGTTGGGGAAACACCATATATTTT,CAWTPSWGNTIYF
few,TRBV11-2,NA,TRBJ2-5,TGTGCCAGCAGCTATGGGACGACCGGAGGGGAGACCCAGTACTTC,CASSYGTTGGETQYF
NA,TRBV10-1,TRBD2,TRBJ2-3,TGCGCCAGCAGTCCCTTAGCGGGGGACCTCACAGATACGCAGTATTTT,CASSPLAGDLTDTQYF
NA,TRBV11-2,NA,TRBJ2-7,TGTGCCAGCAGCTCACAGGGTTATAGCTCCTACGAGCAGTACTTC,CASSSQGYSSYEQYF
NA,TRBV12-3/TRBV12-4,NA,TRBJ2-7,TGTGCCAGCAGCTCCTCCTACGAGCAGTACTTC,CASSSSYEQYF
NA,TRBV5-1,NA,TRBJ1-4,TGCGCCAGCCGGAGGCTAGGAGCGGCGAGCAAACTGTTTTTT,CASRRLGAASKLFF
once,TRBV5-1,TRBD2,TRBJ2-1,TGCGCCAGCAGCTTGGGAGCGGGGGACAATGAGCAGTTCTTC,CASSLGAGDNEQFF
once,TRBV5-6,TRBD1,TRBJ1-2,TGTGCCAGCAGCATAGACAGGGACGGTGGCTACACCTTC,CASSIDRDGGYTF
NA,TRBV6-5,NA,TRBJ1-2,TGTGCCAGCAGCCCAGCTAACTATGGCTACACCTTC,CASSPANYGYTF
NA,TRBV10-3,NA,TRBJ1-1,TGTGCCACCCAAGGGGCCGGGACTACTGAAGCTTTCTTT,CATQGAGTTEAFF
NA,TRBV3-1/TRBV3-2,NA,TRBJ2-2,TGTGCCAGCAGCCAACAGAACACCGGGGAGCTGTTTTTT,CASSQQNTGELFF
NA,TRBV11-2,NA,TRBJ2-6,TGTGCCAGCAGCTCCACGTTAGGGGCCAACGTCCTGACTTTC,CASSSTLGANVLTF
NA,TRBV7-2,NA,TRBJ1-2,TGTGCCAGCAGCCCAAATACAGGGTATGGGGGCTACACCTTC,CASSPNTGYGGYTF